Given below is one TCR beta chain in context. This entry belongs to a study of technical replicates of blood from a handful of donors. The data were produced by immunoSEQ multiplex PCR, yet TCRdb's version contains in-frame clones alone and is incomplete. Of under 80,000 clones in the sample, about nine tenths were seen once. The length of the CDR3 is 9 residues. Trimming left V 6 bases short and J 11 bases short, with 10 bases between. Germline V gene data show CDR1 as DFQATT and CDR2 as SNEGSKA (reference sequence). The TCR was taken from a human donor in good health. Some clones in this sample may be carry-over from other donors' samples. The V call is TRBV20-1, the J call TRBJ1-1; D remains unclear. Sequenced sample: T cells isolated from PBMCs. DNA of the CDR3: TGCAGTGCCACGAACTTGGCTTTCTTT. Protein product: CSATNLAFF.